One sample yielded the 3 T cell receptor delta chains listed below, sequenced in a study of gamma-delta T cells after stem cell transplantation. TCRdb reanalyzed the RT-PCR reads using CATT. The sample holds 5,500 to 7,000 delta-chain clones, 25% seen once. The sample was gamma-delta T cells. The receptors were sampled from a human donor. It is not recorded whose cells these are; they may come from a transplant donor.

A word on this clone: A far bigger clonotype differs at one base, so this is likely a read error. The CDR3 DNA follows: TGTGCCTGTGACACCGTTTCGTTACTGGGGGATAGCAAGGGGGGCCCCGAGGCACCACCCGGCAATAAACTCATCTTT. Residues: CACDTVSLLGDSKGGPEAPPGNKLIF. V is TRDV2 and J is TRDJ1; 11 bases map to TRDD3. Germline V gene sequence: CDR1 GEAIGNYY, CDR2 EKD. This CDR3 has 26 residues. After removal of 0 bases from V and 6 bases from J, the junction contained 38 bases not matched to a gene.

The sample holds a few counts of this clone. For this DNA, TCRdb reports the protein of a much larger clone, which diverges at residue 8, most likely from a read error; the protein presented here is translated directly from the DNA. The chain recombines TRDV2 with TRDJ1; 8 bases match TRDD3. Unmatched junction bases numbered 14, after V lost 0 bases and J lost 3 bases. Germline V lookup: CDR1 GEAIGNYY, CDR2 EKD. The CDR3 loop spans 18 amino acids. CDR3 sequence: CACDTVRGTGGLPDKLIF. The CDR3 coding sequence is TGTGCCTGTGACACCGTCAGGGGAACTGGGGGCCTGCCCGATAAACTCATCTTT.

This clone is classed as large (0.1 to 1%). Other DNA sequences in this specimen translate into the identical CDR3. The V call is TRDV1, the J call TRDJ2; D unresolved. Germline values: CDR1 TSWWSYY, CDR2 QGS. This CDR3 region has 14 residues. The V gene lost 0 bases and the J gene lost 8 bases, with 10 bases spanning the gap. The CDR3 sequence: CALGELYPAAQLFF. The CDR3 nucleotides read TGTGCTCTTGGGGAACTATATCCGGCGGCACAACTCTTCTTT.